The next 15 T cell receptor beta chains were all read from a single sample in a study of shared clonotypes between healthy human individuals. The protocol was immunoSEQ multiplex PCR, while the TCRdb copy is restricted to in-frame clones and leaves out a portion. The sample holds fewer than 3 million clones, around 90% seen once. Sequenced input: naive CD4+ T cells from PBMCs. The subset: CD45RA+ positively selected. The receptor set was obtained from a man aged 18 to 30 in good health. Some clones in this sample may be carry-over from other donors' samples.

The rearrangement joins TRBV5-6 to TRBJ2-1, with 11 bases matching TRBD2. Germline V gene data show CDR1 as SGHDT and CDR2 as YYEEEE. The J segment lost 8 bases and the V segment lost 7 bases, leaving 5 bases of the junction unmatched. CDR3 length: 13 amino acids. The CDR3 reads CASQLAGVYEQFF. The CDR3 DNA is TGTGCCAGCCAACTAGCGGGAGTGTATGAGCAGTTCTTC.

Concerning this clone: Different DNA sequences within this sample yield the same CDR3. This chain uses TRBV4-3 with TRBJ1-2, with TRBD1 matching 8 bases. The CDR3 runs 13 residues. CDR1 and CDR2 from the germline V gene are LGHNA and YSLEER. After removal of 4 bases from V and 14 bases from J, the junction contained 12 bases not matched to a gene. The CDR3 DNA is TGCGCCAGCAGCCCCCAATTAGGGACAGGCGGAACCTTC. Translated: CASSPQLGTGGTF.

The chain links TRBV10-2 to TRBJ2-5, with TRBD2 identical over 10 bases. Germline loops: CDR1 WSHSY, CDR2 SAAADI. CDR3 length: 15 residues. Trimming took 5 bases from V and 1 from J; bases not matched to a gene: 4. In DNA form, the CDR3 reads TGCGCCAGCAGTCGGCTAGCGGGAGTCCAAGAGACCCAGTACTTC. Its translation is CASSRLAGVQETQYF.

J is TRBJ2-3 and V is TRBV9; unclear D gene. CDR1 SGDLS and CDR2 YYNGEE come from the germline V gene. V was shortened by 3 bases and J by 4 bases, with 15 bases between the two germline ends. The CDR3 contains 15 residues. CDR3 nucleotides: TGTGCCAGCAGCGCCCGACCCAACCTGGCAGATACGCAGTATTTT. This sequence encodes CASSARPNLADTQYF.

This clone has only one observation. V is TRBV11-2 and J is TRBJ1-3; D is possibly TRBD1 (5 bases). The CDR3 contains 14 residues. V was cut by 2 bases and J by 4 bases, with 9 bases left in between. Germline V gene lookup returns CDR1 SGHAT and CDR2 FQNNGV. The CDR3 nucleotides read TGTGCCAGCAGCTTATCTGGGGCCGGAAACACCATATATTTT. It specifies CASSLSGAGNTIYF.

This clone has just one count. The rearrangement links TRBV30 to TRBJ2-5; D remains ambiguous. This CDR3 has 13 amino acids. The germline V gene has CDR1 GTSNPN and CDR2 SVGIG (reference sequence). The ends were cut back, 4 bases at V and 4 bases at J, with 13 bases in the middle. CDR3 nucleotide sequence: TGTGCCTGGACCGAAGGGTGGTTAGAGACCCAGTACTTC. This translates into CAWTEGWLETQYF.

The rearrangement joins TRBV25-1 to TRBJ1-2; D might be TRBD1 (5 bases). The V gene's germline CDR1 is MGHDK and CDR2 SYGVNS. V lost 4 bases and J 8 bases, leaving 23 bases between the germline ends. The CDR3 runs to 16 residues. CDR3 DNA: TGTGCCAGCAGTGGCTTAAGGGGCAGGTCGACGGAGGGCTACACCTTC. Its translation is CASSGLRGRSTEGYTF.

CDR3 loop: CASSSHQSTDTQYF. CDR3 DNA: TGTGCCAGCAGCTCACACCAGAGCACAGATACGCAGTATTTT. The chain carries TRBV5-6 and TRBJ2-3; unclear D gene. CDR1 and CDR2 from the germline V gene are SGHDT and YYEEEE. The CDR3 is made up of 14 amino acids. Trimming pared 3 bases from V and 0 bases from J, leaving 8 bases between.

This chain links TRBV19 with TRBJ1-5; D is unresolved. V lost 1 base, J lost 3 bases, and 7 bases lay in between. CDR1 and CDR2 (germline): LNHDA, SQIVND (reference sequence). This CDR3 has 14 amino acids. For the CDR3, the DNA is TGTGCCAGTAGTATAGCCACGTACAATCAGCCCCAGCATTTT. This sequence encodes CASSIATYNQPQHF.

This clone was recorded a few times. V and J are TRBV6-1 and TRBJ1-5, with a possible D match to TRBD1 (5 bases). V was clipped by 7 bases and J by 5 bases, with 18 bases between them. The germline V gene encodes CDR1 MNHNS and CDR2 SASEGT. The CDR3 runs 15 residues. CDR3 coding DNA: TGTGCCAGCACGTTGGAGGGGCTTAAGGATCAGCCCCAGCATTTT. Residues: CASTLEGLKDQPQHF.

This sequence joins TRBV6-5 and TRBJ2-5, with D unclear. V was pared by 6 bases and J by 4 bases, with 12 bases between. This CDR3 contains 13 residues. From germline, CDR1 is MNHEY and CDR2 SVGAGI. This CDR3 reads CASSSVWGETQYF. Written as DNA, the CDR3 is TGTGCCAGCAGCTCGGTGTGGGGAGAGACCCAGTACTTC.

The CDR3: CASSFPRTSGTLNTGELFF. In DNA, the CDR3 is TGTGCCAGCAGTTTTCCCCGGACTAGCGGGACGTTGAACACCGGGGAGCTGTTTTTT. This rearrangement joins TRBV28 to TRBJ2-2, with 12 bases matching TRBD2. Trimming cost V 3 bases and J 1 base; bases outside gene matches: 9. The CDR3 runs 19 residues. The V gene's germline CDR1 is MDHEN and CDR2 SYDVKM.

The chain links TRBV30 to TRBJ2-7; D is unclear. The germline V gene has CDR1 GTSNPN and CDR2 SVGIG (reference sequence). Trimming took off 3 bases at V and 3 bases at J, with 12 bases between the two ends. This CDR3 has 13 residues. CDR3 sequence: CAWRTGPSYEQYF. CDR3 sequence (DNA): TGTGCCTGGAGAACCGGGCCAAGCTACGAGCAGTACTTC.

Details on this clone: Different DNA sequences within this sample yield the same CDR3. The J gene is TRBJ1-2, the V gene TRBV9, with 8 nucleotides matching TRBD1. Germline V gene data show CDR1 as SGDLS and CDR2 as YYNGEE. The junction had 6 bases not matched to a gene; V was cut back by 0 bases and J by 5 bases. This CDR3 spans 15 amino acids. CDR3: CASSVARTGYYGYTF. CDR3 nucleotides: TGTGCCAGCAGCGTAGCTAGGACAGGGTATTATGGCTACACCTTC. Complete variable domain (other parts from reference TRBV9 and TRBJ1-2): DSGVTQTPKHLITATGQRVTLRCSPRSGDLSVYWYQQSLDQGLQFLIQYYNGEERAKGNILERFSAQQFPDLHSELNLSSLELGDSALYFCASSVARTGYYGYTFGSGTRLTVV.

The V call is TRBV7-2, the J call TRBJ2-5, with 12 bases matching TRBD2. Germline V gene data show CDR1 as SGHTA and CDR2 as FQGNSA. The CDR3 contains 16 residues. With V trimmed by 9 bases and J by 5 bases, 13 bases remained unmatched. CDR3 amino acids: CASAYTTSGSRETQYF. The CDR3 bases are TGTGCCAGTGCATATACGACTAGCGGGAGTAGGGAGACCCAGTACTTC.